The rows below give T cell receptor beta chains drawn from one sample of a study of cytomegalovirus exposure and HLA in healthy donors. The assay was immunoSEQ multiplex PCR, and TCRdb's table has in-frame clones only and misses some. The data show 80,000 to 100,000 clones, roughly 87% seen once. Sequencing used PBMCs. Receptors originate from a man between 18 and 35 years old in good health and CMV-seropositive. Both conserved end residues are part of each CDR3. The D gene is left open where the match is weak. Size values are once, few and many counts, or a class for expanded clones, and some rows have none.

D: .
size: .
V: TRBV4-1
J: TRBJ2-7
DNA: TGCGCCAGCAGCCAGGCCGTGGGGGCTGGGGCCGGGTTCTACGAGCAGTACTTC
CDR3: CASSQAVGAGAGFYEQYF

D: .
size: .
V: TRBV27
J: TRBJ2-7
DNA: TGTGCCAGCAGTTTATCTGGCCTGGGGCTAGTCCCCTACGAGCAGTACTTC
CDR3: CASSLSGLGLVPYEQYF

D: .
size: .
V: TRBV18
J: TRBJ2-2
DNA: TGTGCCAGCTCACCACGAGAGGGTACGAACACCGGGGAGCTGTTTTTT
CDR3: CASSPREGTNTGELFF

D: .
size: .
V: TRBV18
J: TRBJ2-3
DNA: TGTGCCAGCTCACCGACAGACACAGATACGCAGTATTTT
CDR3: CASSPTDTDTQYF

D: TRBD1
size: .
V: TRBV12-5
J: TRBJ2-1
DNA: TGTGCTAGTGCCGAGGGACAGGGCCCCTACAATGAGCAGTTCTTC
CDR3: CASAEGQGPYNEQFF

D: TRBD2
size: .
V: TRBV11-1
J: TRBJ2-1
DNA: TGTGCCAGCACCTACACTAGCGGGGGGGCCAATGAGCAGTTCTTC
CDR3: CASTYTSGGANEQFF

D: .
size: .
V: TRBV6-5
J: TRBJ2-2
DNA: TGTGCCAGCAGTTACTCCCGGGGAGACACCGGGGAGCTGTTTTTT
CDR3: CASSYSRGDTGELFF

D: .
size: .
V: TRBV7-9
J: TRBJ1-4
DNA: TGTGCCAGCAGCTTAGCAAGGACAGTCGATAATGAAAAACTGTTTTTT
CDR3: CASSLARTVDNEKLFF

D: TRBD1
size: few
V: TRBV7-9
J: TRBJ2-7
DNA: TGTGCCAGCAGCTTATCAGGGGGCTACTCCTACGAGCAGTACTTC
CDR3: CASSLSGGYSYEQYF

D: .
size: .
V: TRBV6-5
J: TRBJ2-7
DNA: TGTGCCAGCAGGGACCAAGGGAGCTCCTACGAGCAGTACTTC
CDR3: CASRDQGSSYEQYF

D: .
size: .
V: TRBV19
J: TRBJ1-2
DNA: TGTGCCAGTAGTGTCCAGGGGACCCCTAACTATGGCTACACCTTC
CDR3: CASSVQGTPNYGYTF

D: .
size: .
V: TRBV9
J: TRBJ2-4
DNA: TGTGCCAGCAGCCCTGACGGTACTAGTGAAGCCAAAAACATTCAGTACTTC
CDR3: CASSPDGTSEAKNIQYF

D: .
size: .
V: TRBV6-5
J: TRBJ2-5
DNA: TGTGCCAGCAGTTACTCTCCCGGAGGGGAGACCCAGTACTTC
CDR3: CASSYSPGGETQYF

D: .
size: .
V: TRBV6-1
J: TRBJ1-4
DNA: TGTGCCAGCAGTGAAGTCACCGGTCGCGGTGAAAAACTGTTTTTT
CDR3: CASSEVTGRGEKLFF

D: TRBD1
size: .
V: TRBV11-3
J: TRBJ1-3
DNA: TGTGCCAGCAGCCCTGACAGGGGTACTTTTGGAAACACCATATATTTT
CDR3: CASSPDRGTFGNTIYF

D: .
size: .
V: TRBV11-3
J: TRBJ2-7
DNA: TGTGCCAGCAGCTCGTCCCGGGACATCTACGAGCAGTACTTC
CDR3: CASSSSRDIYEQYF

D: .
size: .
V: TRBV7-9
J: TRBJ2-7
DNA: TGTGCCAGCAGCTTCAGTGTGAACCCTTTGTACGAGCAGTACTTC
CDR3: CASSFSVNPLYEQYF

D: TRBD2
size: .
V: TRBV7-2
J: TRBJ2-3
DNA: TGTGCCAGCAGCTTAGTGACGGGAGGGACTACAGATACGCAGTATTTT
CDR3: CASSLVTGGTTDTQYF

D: .
size: .
V: TRBV7-2
J: TRBJ2-1
DNA: TGTGCCAGCAACCCGACGGGGGTAGGCGAGCAGTTCTTC
CDR3: CASNPTGVGEQFF

D: .
size: .
V: TRBV16
J: TRBJ1-1
DNA: TGTGCCAGCAGCGAAACAGGGTTTGACACTGAAGCTTTCTTT
CDR3: CASSETGFDTEAFF

D: TRBD1
size: .
V: TRBV2
J: TRBJ1-1
DNA: TGTGCCAGCAGCCCGAAGACAGGGGTCGGCACTGAAGCTTTCTTT
CDR3: CASSPKTGVGTEAFF

D: .
size: .
V: TRBV6-5
J: TRBJ1-5
DNA: TGTGCCAGCAGTTACTCGGACTTGGCGGGGCCCCAGCATTTT
CDR3: CASSYSDLAGPQHF

D: TRBD1
size: .
V: TRBV9
J: TRBJ2-2
DNA: TGTGCCAGCAACCGGGACAGAGAAATCGGGGAGCTGTTTTTT
CDR3: CASNRDREIGELFF

D: .
size: .
V: TRBV11-2
J: TRBJ2-1
DNA: TGTGCCAGCAGCTCCAGCCGGGTGGAGCAGTTCTTC
CDR3: CASSSSRVEQFF

D: TRBD1
size: .
V: TRBV6-6
J: TRBJ2-5
DNA: TGTGCCAGCAGTTACTCCGGGACAGGGCGCGAGACCCAGTACTTC
CDR3: CASSYSGTGRETQYF

D: .
size: .
V: TRBV4-1
J: TRBJ1-1
DNA: TGCGCCAGCAGCCAAGAACCGGGAAGAGGGACTGAAGCTTTCTTT
CDR3: CASSQEPGRGTEAFF

D: TRBD2
size: .
V: TRBV11-2
J: TRBJ2-3
DNA: TGTGCCAGCAGCTTAAGTATCCATCTAGCGGGAGGATCAGATACGCAGTATTTT
CDR3: CASSLSIHLAGGSDTQYF

D: .
size: .
V: TRBV5-1
J: TRBJ2-5
DNA: TGCGCCAGCAGCCCGCCCCCCGGGGAAGAGACCCAGTACTTC
CDR3: CASSPPPGEETQYF

D: .
size: once
V: TRBV11-3
J: TRBJ2-3
DNA: TGTGCCAGCAGCGCAGGACTATCCACAGATACGCAGTATTTT
CDR3: CASSAGLSTDTQYF

D: TRBD2
size: .
V: TRBV20-1
J: TRBJ2-1
DNA: TGCAGTGCTGGCCGGGGGGGCGAGCAGTTCTTC
CDR3: CSAGRGGEQFF

D: .
size: .
V: TRBV7-9
J: TRBJ1-2
DNA: TGTGCCAGCAGCCAAACTAGCTATGGCTACACCTTC
CDR3: CASSQTSYGYTF

D: TRBD2
size: .
V: TRBV4-1
J: TRBJ2-1
DNA: TGCGCCAGCAGCATTAGCGGGGGGTACTACAATGAGCAGTTCTTC
CDR3: CASSISGGYYNEQFF

D: TRBD2
size: .
V: TRBV5-1
J: TRBJ2-5
DNA: TGCGCCAGCAGCTTGGCCGGCGGGGGAGAGACCCAGTACTTC
CDR3: CASSLAGGGETQYF

D: .
size: .
V: TRBV11-3
J: TRBJ1-1
DNA: TGTGCCAGCAGCTTAAGTACGTGGACAGTGGACACTGAAGCTTTCTTT
CDR3: CASSLSTWTVDTEAFF

D: .
size: .
V: TRBV27
J: TRBJ1-2
DNA: TGTGCCATAGGGAGGGCGAGGGGGGGGGCCTATGGCTACACCTTC
CDR3: CAIGRARGGAYGYTF

D: TRBD1
size: .
V: TRBV28
J: TRBJ1-3
DNA: TGTGCCAGCAGCCGACAGGGGGCCAGTGACACCATATATTTT
CDR3: CASSRQGASDTIYF

D: TRBD2
size: .
V: TRBV6-1
J: TRBJ2-4
DNA: TGTGCCAGCAGTGAAGTAACTAGCGGGAGGCAGGCCAAAAACATTCAGTACTTC
CDR3: CASSEVTSGRQAKNIQYF

D: TRBD1
size: .
V: TRBV5-5
J: TRBJ1-1
DNA: TGTGCCAGCAGCTTCGGGACAGGGTCAGAAGCTTTCTTT
CDR3: CASSFGTGSEAFF

D: .
size: few
V: TRBV27
J: TRBJ2-1
DNA: TGTGCCAGCAGTTTTTCCGGCTCGGGCTCCTACAATGAGCAGTTCTTC
CDR3: CASSFSGSGSYNEQFF

D: .
size: .
V: TRBV10-2
J: TRBJ2-1
DNA: TGCGCCAGCAGTGACCCCGGGAGTAGCTCCTACAATGAGCAGTTCTTC
CDR3: CASSDPGSSSYNEQFF

D: .
size: few
V: TRBV5-6
J: TRBJ2-7
DNA: TGTGCCAGCAGCTTCGACTCCCCGTCCTACGAGCAGTACTTC
CDR3: CASSFDSPSYEQYF

D: .
size: .
V: TRBV7-9
J: TRBJ2-3
DNA: TGTGCCAGCAGCTTAAATGTAGGGGGCACAGATACGCAGTATTTT
CDR3: CASSLNVGGTDTQYF

D: .
size: .
V: TRBV6-1
J: TRBJ2-5
DNA: TGTGCCAGCAGTGATCGGAGTAGCGGACAAGAGACCCAGTACTTC
CDR3: CASSDRSSGQETQYF

D: .
size: .
V: TRBV6-1
J: TRBJ2-7
DNA: TGTGCCAGCAGGAATCTCCCTGACAGCTCCTACGAGCAGTACTTC
CDR3: CASRNLPDSSYEQYF

D: .
size: .
V: TRBV11-3
J: TRBJ2-1
DNA: TGTGCCAGCAGCTTTATTAGCTCCTACAATGAGCAGTTCTTC
CDR3: CASSFISSYNEQFF

D: .
size: .
V: TRBV20-1
J: TRBJ1-5
DNA: TGCAGTGCTAGTGCGGGACAGCCCCAGCATTTT
CDR3: CSASAGQPQHF

D: TRBD1
size: .
V: TRBV4-1
J: TRBJ2-7
DNA: TGCGCCAGCAGCCAGGACAGGGGCCCGACCTACGAGCAGTACTTC
CDR3: CASSQDRGPTYEQYF

D: .
size: .
V: TRBV6-5
J: TRBJ2-7
DNA: TGTGCCAGCAGTTGGACAAGAGGCTCCTACGAGCAGTACTTC
CDR3: CASSWTRGSYEQYF